Presented here are 24 T cell receptor beta chains from one specimen sequenced in a study of CD8+ T cells in alopecia areata. Extracted from the samples, RNA was reverse transcribed into cDNA to serve as the sequencing template. The table came from immunoSEQ multiplex PCR; TCRdb's copy has only in-frame clones and leaves some out. Here the sample spans 190,000 or so clones, about 60% being singletons. The sample's treatment: oral pan-JAK inhibitor, 5-10 mg twice daily. Sample: CD8+ T cells sorted from blood, taken at week 24, from a patient treated with tofacitinib. The receptors shown here come from a human donor with alopecia areata.

The rearrangement joins TRBV28 to TRBJ1-6; D remains ambiguous. Germline V CDR1 and CDR2: MDHEN, SYDVKM. Trimming took 1 base from V and 0 from J, leaving 7 bases between them. CDR3 length: 16 amino acids. CDR3 in amino acids: CASSLSGSSYNSPLHF. CDR3 in DNA: TGTGCCAGCAGTTTATCCGGTAGCTCCTATAATTCACCCCTCCACTTT.

This chain connects TRBV7-9 to TRBJ1-2, with TRBD1 identical over 9 bases. The J segment lost 8 bases and the V segment lost 1 base, leaving 8 bases of the junction unmatched. Germline CDR1 is SEHNR and CDR2 is FQNEAQ (reference sequence). This CDR3 has 15 amino acids. Here the CDR3 reads CASSLGDRGRNGYTF. CDR3 DNA: TGTGCCAGCAGCTTAGGTGACAGGGGGAGGAACGGCTACACCTTC.

This chain links TRBV5-4 with TRBJ1-6; D is ambiguous. The CDR3 has 13 residues. CDR1 is SGHNT and CDR2 is YYREEE in the germline V gene (reference sequence). V was shortened by 0 bases and J by 9 bases, with 7 bases between the two germline ends. CDR3 DNA: TGTGCCAGCAGCTTGGGCCCCGGTTCACCCCTCCACTTT. The encoded protein is CASSLGPGSPLHF.

V is TRBV9 and J is TRBJ1-6; D ambiguous. V lost 3 bases to trimming and J lost 0 bases, with 10 bases between them. This CDR3 is built from 16 residues. Germline V lookup: CDR1 SGDLS, CDR2 YYNGEE. The CDR3 protein is CASSESGSSYNSPLHF. CDR3 nucleotides: TGTGCCAGCAGCGAAAGCGGGAGCTCCTATAATTCACCCCTCCACTTT.

This chain joins TRBV4-1 and TRBJ1-1; no firm D call. Trimming removed 0 bases from V and 2 bases from J, with 10 bases in between. This CDR3 contains 15 residues. In germline, CDR1 is MGHRA, CDR2 YSYEKL. CDR3 amino acids: CASSQDPLRNTEAFF. CDR3 in DNA: TGCGCCAGCAGCCAAGATCCCTTAAGAAACACTGAAGCTTTCTTT.

This clone has a handful of counts. The rearrangement joins TRBV23-1 to TRBJ2-3, with 8 bases aligning to TRBD2. TRBV23-1 is given ORF status, its function remaining uncertain. The CDR3 totals 21 residues. Losses at the gene ends were 3 bases for V and 4 bases for J; bases not matched to a gene: 24. The DNA for the CDR3 is TGCGCCAGCAGTCATCCACCGACGGGGGGGCCTCTGAAGATCTGTGCAGATACGCAGTATTTT. It yields the protein CASSHPPTGGPLKICADTQYF.

V usage is TRBV7-6 and J usage is TRBJ2-5; D may be TRBD2 (6 bases). The V and J ends lost 1 base and 3 bases respectively, with 6 bases between them. Germline CDR1 is SGHVS and CDR2 is FNYEAQ. This CDR3 comprises 13 residues. In nucleotides, the CDR3 is TGTGCCAGCAGCTTAGGCGGGGAAGAGACCCAGTACTTC. Residues: CASSLGGEETQYF.

V gene TRBV4-2 combines with J gene TRBJ2-7, with TRBD1 matching 9 bases. Germline loops: CDR1 LGHNA, CDR2 YNFKEQ. CDR3 length: 17 residues. V lost 4 bases to trimming and J lost 5 bases; unmatched junction nucleotides: 15. CDR3 in amino acids: CASSLGTGRTSSHEQYF. CDR3 sequence (DNA): TGTGCCAGCAGCCTCGGGACAGGGAGGACTAGTTCCCACGAGCAGTACTTC.

The chain links TRBV29-1 to TRBJ1-1, with D maybe TRBD1 (6 bases). Between the trimmed V and J ends, which lost 3 bases and 3 bases, there was a span of 17 bases. CDR1 SQVTM and CDR2 ANQGSEA come from the germline V gene. There are 15 residues in the CDR3. Here the CDR3 DNA reads TGCAGCGTTGACGAGGTGGGGGGCGCGTACACTGAAGCTTTCTTT. Amino acid sequence: CSVDEVGGAYTEAFF.

The rearrangement uses TRBV11-1 and TRBJ1-2; D perhaps matches TRBD1 (5 bases). The germline V gene encodes CDR1 SGHAT and CDR2 FQDESV (reference sequence). V dropped 3 bases and J dropped 8 bases, with 16 bases sitting between them. This CDR3 is built from 14 residues. CDR3 region: CASSLSTGESGYTF. The CDR3, as DNA: TGTGCCAGCAGCTTGAGTACAGGTGAATCCGGCTACACCTTC.

The V gene is TRBV30, the J gene TRBJ1-5, with D possibly matching TRBD1 (5 bases). The CDR3 has 15 amino acids. Germline CDR1 reads GTSNPN; CDR2 reads SVGIG (reference sequence). V lost 5 bases, J lost 0 bases, and 14 bases lay in between. The CDR3 sequence is CAWGPGTDSNQPQHF. The CDR3 bases are TGTGCCTGGGGGCCCGGGACGGATAGCAATCAGCCCCAGCATTTT. Together with reference TRBV30 and TRBJ1-5, the CDR3 gives the full variable domain: SQTIHQWPATLVQPVGSPLSLECTVEGTSNPNLYWYRQAAGRGLQLLFYSVGIGQISSEVPQNLSASRPQDRQFILSSKKLLLSDSGFYLCAWGPGTDSNQPQHFGDGTRLSIL.

This clone has more than one count but fewer than ten. This sequence joins TRBV5-1 and TRBJ1-1; D ambiguous. CDR3 length: 15 residues. The V gene lost 0 bases and the J gene lost 1 base, with 10 bases spanning the gap. Germline V lookup: CDR1 SGHRS, CDR2 YFSETQ. The CDR3 nucleotides are TGCGCCAGCAGCTTGGTGGGCGGATCGAACACTGAAGCTTTCTTT. It specifies CASSLVGGSNTEAFF. The variable domain in full, with the rest retrieved from reference TRBV5-1 and TRBJ1-1, is KAGVTQTPRYLIKTRGQQVTLSCSPISGHRSVSWYQQTPGQGLQFLFEYFSETQRNKGNFPGRFSGRQFSNSRSEMNVSTLELGDSALYLCASSLVGGSNTEAFFGQGTRLTVV.

The gene calls are TRBV7-9 and TRBJ1-4; D is uncertain. Germline V gene lookup returns CDR1 SEHNR and CDR2 FQNEAQ (reference sequence). The V gene lost 3 bases and the J gene lost 3 bases, with 8 bases spanning the gap. This CDR3 region has 14 residues. The CDR3 DNA follows: TGTGCCAGCAGCTTTATCGGGGCTAATGAAAAACTGTTTTTT. Translating gives CASSFIGANEKLFF.

The chain couples TRBV4-1 to TRBJ2-3; perhaps TRBD1 as D (6 bases). The CDR3 sequence is 17 residues long. CDR1 and CDR2 (germline): MGHRA, YSYEKL. Trimming shortened V by 5 bases and J by 0 bases, and 18 bases separated the two germline ends. Here the CDR3 reads CASSNFQGRASTDTQYF. The CDR3 coding sequence is TGCGCCAGCAGCAACTTCCAGGGGAGAGCTAGCACAGATACGCAGTATTTT.

CDR3 sequence: CSATGVARVRETQYF. The CDR3 nucleotides read TGCAGCGCAACAGGGGTCGCGCGGGTTAGAGAGACCCAGTACTTC. This chain joins TRBV29-1 and TRBJ2-5; 7 bases match TRBD1. The CDR3 loop spans 15 amino acids. The germline V gene encodes CDR1 SQVTM and CDR2 ANQGSEA. V shed 7 bases, J shed 4 bases, and the junction held 15 bases outside the gene matches.

The J gene is TRBJ2-1, the V gene TRBV13, with unresolved D. V was shortened by 4 bases and J by 4 bases, with 14 bases between the two germline ends. The CDR3 extends over 15 amino acids. In germline, CDR1 is PRHDT, CDR2 FYEKMQ (reference sequence). CDR3 bases: TGTGCCAGCAGCTCATCAACCAAAGGGTACAATGAGCAGTTCTTC. Its translation: CASSSSTKGYNEQFF.

This clone turned up a few times. The identical CDR3 is also encoded by other nucleotide sequences in the sample. The chain uses TRBV4-2 and TRBJ1-2; D not certain. The germline V and J ends were trimmed by 3 bases and 3 bases, with 2 bases remaining between them. Per the germline V gene, CDR1 is LGHNA and CDR2 is YNFKEQ. The CDR3 spans 11 residues. CDR3 loop: CASSQDYGYTF. The CDR3, as DNA: TGTGCCAGCAGCCAGGACTATGGCTACACCTTC.

This sequence joins TRBV27 and TRBJ2-1, with a possible D match to TRBD1 (7 bases). Germline values: CDR1 MNHEY, CDR2 SMNVEV (reference sequence). The CDR3 consists of 13 residues. V was clipped by 8 bases and J by 16 bases, with 24 bases between them. Written as DNA, the CDR3 is TGTGCCAGCGCCGTCAGCAGGGGGGCGGATGGATTCTTC. Amino acid sequence: CASAVSRGADGFF.

The J gene is TRBJ1-1, the V gene TRBV6-6; no reliable D call. Germline loops: CDR1 MNHNY, CDR2 SVGAGI (reference sequence). V gave up 2 bases and J gave up 1 base, with 5 bases separating them. The CDR3 totals 13 residues. The CDR3 is CASSYRANTEAFF. CDR3 coding DNA: TGTGCCAGCAGTTACAGGGCGAACACTGAAGCTTTCTTT.

This rearrangement joins TRBV5-6 to TRBJ2-1; D uncertain. Per the germline V gene, CDR1 is SGHDT and CDR2 is YYEEEE. The CDR3 loop spans 13 amino acids. The V end lost 4 bases, the J end lost 5 bases, and 10 bases lay between the germline ends. CDR3 in amino acids: CASSRGSNNEQFF. Written as DNA, the CDR3 is TGTGCCAGCAGCCGAGGATCCAACAATGAGCAGTTCTTC.

This clone was counted only a few times. This rearrangement joins TRBV29-1 to TRBJ1-2; 9 nucleotides agree with TRBD1. This CDR3 spans 12 amino acids. Germline CDR1 reads SQVTM; CDR2 reads ANQGSEA. The J segment lost 4 bases and the V segment lost 5 bases, leaving 2 bases of the junction unmatched. In nucleotides, the CDR3 is TGCAGCGTTCCGACAGGGGGCTATGGCTACACCTTC. Translation gives CSVPTGGYGYTF.

The chain combines TRBV12-5 with TRBJ2-7; a weak D match, TRBD1 (5 bases). The germline V and J ends were trimmed by 3 bases and 1 base, with 10 bases remaining between them. The CDR3 totals 14 residues. The germline V gene encodes CDR1 LGHNT and CDR2 FRNRAP. CDR3 coding DNA: TGTGCTAGTGGTTTAATGACAGCATCCTACGAGCAGTACTTC. It encodes CASGLMTASYEQYF.

This sequence joins TRBV4-1 and TRBJ1-3, with a tentative D call TRBD1 (5 bases). With 1 base removed from V and 0 bases from J, the gap between germline ends came to 7 bases. There are 15 residues in the CDR3. Per germline, CDR1 MGHRA and CDR2 YSYEKL. CDR3 residues: CASSQAQGSGNTIYF. In DNA, the CDR3 is TGCGCCAGCAGCCAAGCCCAGGGCTCTGGAAACACCATATATTTT.

The rearrangement links TRBV15 to TRBJ2-7, with 7 positions matching TRBD1. Germline trimming cut 4 bases from V and 0 bases from J; bases unmatched to any gene: 3. Germline CDR1 and CDR2: LNHNV and YYDKDF (reference sequence). This CDR3 comprises 14 residues. As DNA, the CDR3 is TGTGCCACCAGCAACAGGGGATTCTCCTACGAGCAGTACTTC. The encoded protein is CATSNRGFSYEQYF.